This T cell receptor (beta chain) was recorded in a study of T-cell reconstitution after alpha-beta-depleted transplantation in children. Study conclusions and caveats: Newly made T cells mostly supplied T-cell counts and diversity one year after transplant. Alpha-beta T cells present about two months after transplant were reported to originate from several hundred expanded graft clones. High day-60 TCRbeta diversity in some patients came from surviving recipient T cells and thymic progenitors.

As it was prepared, the TCRbeta library received unique molecular identifiers. TCRdb reanalysed the PCR reads using MiXCR and keeps one entry per CDR3 protein. The data show approximately 980,000 distinct CDR3 sequences, roughly 29% seen once. Germline V lookup: CDR1 SQVTM, CDR2 ANQGSEA. The CDR3 runs 11 residues. Trimming removed 7 bases at V and 5 bases at J, with 8 bases between. Turning to this clonotype: As yet, its antigen is unknown.

Specimen: PBMCs, mostly from graft donor cells, collected 360 days after TCRalphabeta/CD19-depleted stem cell transplant. This clonotype originated in a boy younger than two who had a stem cell transplant for SCID, so the T cells may come from the graft donor. The rearrangement links TRBV29-1 to TRBJ1-4, with no clear D. CDR3 sequence: CSGRTNEKLFF. Written as DNA, the CDR3 is TGCAGCGGCCGAACCAATGAAAAACTGTTTTTT.